These T cell receptor beta chains were read from a single sample in a study of T cells in Graves' hyperthyroidism and ophthalmopathy. One entry per CDR3 protein results from TCRdb running MiXCR on the multiplex PCR reads. In the table there are 550,000 to 600,000 distinct CDR3 sequences, 46% of which are singletons. The sample was peripheral blood or thyroid tissue (not recorded which). The receptors stem from an adult woman with Graves' disease, either hyperthyroidism or ophthalmopathy (not recorded which). CDR3s include the opening cysteine and the closing phenylalanine or tryptophan. Each record gives: clone size, D gene, V gene, J gene, CDR3 DNA, CDR3 protein. The D gene is left open where the match is weak. Clone size is shown for a subset of rows, as once, few, many or a class of expanded clone.

clone_size: many; d_call: NA; v_call: TRBV4-1; j_call: TRBJ1-3; cdr3_nt: TGCGCCAGCAGCCGCTACCCAAACAGGGTGGGTTTTGGAAACACCATATATTTT; cdr3_aa: CASSRYPNRVGFGNTIYF
clone_size: once; d_call: NA; v_call: TRBV9; j_call: TRBJ2-7; cdr3_nt: TGTGCCAGCAGCGTAGATGGGGGAGATGAGCAGTACTTC; cdr3_aa: CASSVDGGDEQYF
clone_size: many; d_call: NA; v_call: TRBV20-1; j_call: TRBJ1-1; cdr3_nt: TGCAGTGCTCCACGACAGGTAGTGGCTACGGAAGCTTTCTTT; cdr3_aa: CSAPRQVVATEAFF
clone_size: many; d_call: NA; v_call: TRBV12-3/TRBV12-4; j_call: TRBJ1-5; cdr3_nt: TGTGCCAGCAGTTTAGGACATCAGCCCCAGCATTTT; cdr3_aa: CASSLGHQPQHF
clone_size: NA; d_call: NA; v_call: TRBV25-1; j_call: TRBJ1-6; cdr3_nt: TGTGCCAGCAGTGAGGAGGTGAGGGGTTCACCCCTCCACTTT; cdr3_aa: CASSEEVRGSPLHF
clone_size: NA; d_call: TRBD1; v_call: TRBV20-1; j_call: TRBJ1-4; cdr3_nt: TGCAGTGCCAGACCGGGACAGGGAAATGAAAAACTGTTTTTT; cdr3_aa: CSARPGQGNEKLFF
clone_size: many; d_call: NA; v_call: TRBV4-1; j_call: TRBJ1-4; cdr3_nt: TGCGCCAGCTCCCTTGGGGGAAAACTGTTTTTT; cdr3_aa: CASSLGGKLFF
clone_size: NA; d_call: NA; v_call: TRBV29-1; j_call: TRBJ1-2; cdr3_nt: TGCAGCGTCGGGGACAAGGGCTACTATGGCTACACCTTC; cdr3_aa: CSVGDKGYYGYTF
clone_size: NA; d_call: TRBD1; v_call: TRBV9; j_call: TRBJ1-5; cdr3_nt: TGTGCCAGCAGCAAGACAGGGGGTGAAGATCAGCCCCAGCATTTT; cdr3_aa: CASSKTGGEDQPQHF
clone_size: NA; d_call: NA; v_call: TRBV7-2; j_call: TRBJ2-5; cdr3_nt: TGTGCCAGCAGCTTTTCGGGGTTGGGGCAAGAGACCCAGTACTTC; cdr3_aa: CASSFSGLGQETQYF
clone_size: few; d_call: TRBD1; v_call: TRBV10-2; j_call: TRBJ1-6; cdr3_nt: TGCGCCAGCAGTGGTCGGGACAGGGGGTTTGAGTCACCCCTCCACTTT; cdr3_aa: CASSGRDRGFESPLHF
clone_size: NA; d_call: NA; v_call: TRBV5-1; j_call: TRBJ1-3; cdr3_nt: TGCGCCAGCAGCTTGGTTGCGGGGAAATCTGGAAACACCATATATTTT; cdr3_aa: CASSLVAGKSGNTIYF
clone_size: many; d_call: NA; v_call: TRBV19; j_call: TRBJ2-2; cdr3_nt: TGTGCCAGTACCGACCGTCCTGGGAGCACCGGGGAGCTGTTTTTT; cdr3_aa: CASTDRPGSTGELFF
clone_size: many; d_call: NA; v_call: TRBV4-2; j_call: TRBJ1-5; cdr3_nt: TGTGCCAGCAGCCAGCAGGGGTATAGCAATCAGCCCCAGCATTTT; cdr3_aa: CASSQQGYSNQPQHF
clone_size: NA; d_call: TRBD1; v_call: TRBV7-2; j_call: TRBJ1-5; cdr3_nt: TGTGCCAGCAGCTTAGCACGGGGACAGGGCAATCAGCCCCAGCATTTT; cdr3_aa: CASSLARGQGNQPQHF
clone_size: few; d_call: TRBD1; v_call: TRBV30; j_call: TRBJ1-5; cdr3_nt: TGTGCCTGGAGTCGACAGGGGGATGGCAATCAGCCCCAGCATTTT; cdr3_aa: CAWSRQGDGNQPQHF
clone_size: NA; d_call: NA; v_call: TRBV5-1; j_call: TRBJ1-2; cdr3_nt: TGCGCCAGCAGCTTGGTACCCGTCTATGGCCGCACCTTC; cdr3_aa: CASSLVPVYGRTF